This T cell receptor (beta chain) was identified in a study of T-cell memory formation after mild COVID-19. The germline gives CDR1 GTSNPN, CDR2 SVGIG (reference sequence). This CDR3 contains 15 residues. Trimming cost V 3 bases and J 2 bases; bases outside gene matches: 1. Overall study findings and caveats: Chiefly within CM and EM were the contracting CD4+ clones; CD8+ ones were within EMRA.

This clonotype was seen a few times. Its antigen is still unknown. 5'RACE with constant-segment primers yielded barcoded, UMI-tagged TCR alpha and TCR beta cDNA libraries. MiXCR was run by TCRdb on the 5' RACE reads, yielding one entry per CDR3 protein. This table has hundreds of thousands of distinct CDR3 sequences, less than 25% appearing once. The rearrangement links TRBV30 to TRBJ2-1; TRBD2 agrees at 13 bases. The sequence derives from an adult woman who had mild COVID-19 (a few samples of this study predate the infection). Cell type and time point are not known. The sample was PBMCs or a T cell subset sorted from them (not recorded which). As DNA, the CDR3 is TGTGCCTGGAGACTAGCGGGGGGGCCCTACAATGAGCAGTTCTTC. Protein sequence: CAWRLAGGPYNEQFF.